This T cell receptor (beta chain) is from a study of T cell repertoires in cytomegalovirus infection. TCRdb reprocessed the reads with MiXCR, giving one entry per CDR3 protein. The data show roughly 250,000 distinct CDR3 sequences, with roughly 12% seen just once and 1.5% to 2% held by the top ten. Trimming at V came to 0 bases and at J to 4 bases, leaving 5 bases not matched to a gene. Germline V gene sequence: CDR1 MNHNY, CDR2 SVGAGI (reference sequence). The CDR3 contains 16 residues. This receptor was identified in a human donor in good health (CMV status not recorded). Some clones in this sample may be carry-over from other donors' samples. The chain links TRBV6-6 to TRBJ2-3; TRBD2 matches at 9 bases. The sequenced material came from PBMCs. CDR3 DNA sequence: TGTGCCAGCAGTTACTCGGGGCGGGAGGGCCCAGATACGCAGTATTTT. Protein product: CASSYSGREGPDTQYF.